This T cell receptor beta chain was identified during a study of cytomegalovirus exposure and HLA in healthy donors. Notes on the study in general: It was 150 or so TCR beta chains that were listed as cytomegalovirus-associated. TCR beta V segments were, for the most part, productive about 90% or about 30% of the time in an earlier analysis.

Comments on this clone: Its specificity is unknown.

PCR employed 60 Vbeta and 13 Jbeta primers. The repertoire was sequenced with immunoSEQ multiplex PCR; TCRdb's copy has only in-frame clones and lacks some. The sample carries about 59,000 clones, 83% recorded once. Sequencing input: PBMCs. The TCR comes from a human donor in good health.

CDR3 residues: CASSSDRSYYGYTF. The CDR3 DNA sequence: TGTGCCAGCAGCTCGGACAGGTCGTATTATGGCTACACCTTC. V and J are TRBV7-2 and TRBJ1-2; 7 bases are a match to TRBD1. The germline CDR1 and CDR2 sequences are SGHTA and FQGNSA. J lost 5 bases, V lost 4 bases, and 7 bases had no gene match. The CDR3 is 14 amino acids.